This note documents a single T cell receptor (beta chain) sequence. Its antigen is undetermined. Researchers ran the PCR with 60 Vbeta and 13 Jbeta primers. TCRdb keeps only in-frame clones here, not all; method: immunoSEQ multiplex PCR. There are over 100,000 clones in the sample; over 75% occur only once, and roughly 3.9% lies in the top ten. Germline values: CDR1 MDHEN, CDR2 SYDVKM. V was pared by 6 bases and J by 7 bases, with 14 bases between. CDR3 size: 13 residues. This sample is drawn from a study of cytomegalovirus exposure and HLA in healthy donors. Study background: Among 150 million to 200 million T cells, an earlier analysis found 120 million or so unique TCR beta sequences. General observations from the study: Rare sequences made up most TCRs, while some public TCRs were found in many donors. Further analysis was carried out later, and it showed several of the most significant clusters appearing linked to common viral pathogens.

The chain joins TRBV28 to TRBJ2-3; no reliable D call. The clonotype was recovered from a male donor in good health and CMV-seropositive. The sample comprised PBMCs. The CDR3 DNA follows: TGTGCCAGCAGCCCCGACCCTAGACATACGCAGTATTTT. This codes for CASSPDPRHTQYF.